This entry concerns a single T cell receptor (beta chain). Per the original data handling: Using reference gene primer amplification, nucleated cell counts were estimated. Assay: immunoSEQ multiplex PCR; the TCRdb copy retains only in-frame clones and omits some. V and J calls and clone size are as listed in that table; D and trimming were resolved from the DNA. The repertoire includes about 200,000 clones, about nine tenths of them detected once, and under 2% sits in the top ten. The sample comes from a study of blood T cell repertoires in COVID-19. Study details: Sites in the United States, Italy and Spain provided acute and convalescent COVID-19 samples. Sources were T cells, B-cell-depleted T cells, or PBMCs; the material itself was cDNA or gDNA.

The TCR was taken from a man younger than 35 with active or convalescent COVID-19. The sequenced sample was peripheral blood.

The CDR3 DNA sequence: TGCGCCAGCAGGACCAAGGCGGGGGCCTTATTTCGATACAATGAGCAGTTCTTC. Amino acids: CASRTKAGALFRYNEQFF. This chain joins TRBV5-1 and TRBJ2-1; D might be TRBD2 (7 bases). CDR3 length: 18 amino acids. V lost 5 bases and J 4 bases, leaving 25 bases between the germline ends. Germline values: CDR1 SGHRS, CDR2 YFSETQ.